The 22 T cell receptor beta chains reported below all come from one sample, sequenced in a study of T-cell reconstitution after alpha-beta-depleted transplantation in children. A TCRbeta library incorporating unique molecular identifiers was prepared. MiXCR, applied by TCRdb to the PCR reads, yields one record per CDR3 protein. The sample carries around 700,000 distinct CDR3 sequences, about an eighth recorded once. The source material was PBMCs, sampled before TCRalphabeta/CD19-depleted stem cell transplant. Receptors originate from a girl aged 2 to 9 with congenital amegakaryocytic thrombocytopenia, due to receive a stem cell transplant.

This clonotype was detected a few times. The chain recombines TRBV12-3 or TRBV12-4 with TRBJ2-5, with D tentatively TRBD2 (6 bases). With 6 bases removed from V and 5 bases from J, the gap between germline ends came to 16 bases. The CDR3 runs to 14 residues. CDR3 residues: CASSQIGRKETQYF. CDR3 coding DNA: TGTGCCAGCAGCCAAATTGGGAGGAAGGAGACCCAGTACTTC.

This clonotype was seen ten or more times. The CDR3 here is CASSSRTGRTDTQYF. Here the CDR3 DNA reads TGCGCCAGCAGCTCCCGGACAGGTCGCACAGATACGCAGTATTTT. The V call is TRBV5-1, the J call TRBJ2-3; TRBD1 matches at 7 bases. The CDR3 covers 15 residues. With V trimmed by 3 bases and J by 1 base, 5 bases remained unmatched. CDR1 and CDR2 (germline): SGHRS, YFSETQ.

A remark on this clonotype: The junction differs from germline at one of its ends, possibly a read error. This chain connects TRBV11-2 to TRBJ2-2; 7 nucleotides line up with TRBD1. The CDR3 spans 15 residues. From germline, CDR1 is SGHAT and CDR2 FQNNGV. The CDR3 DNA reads TGTGCCAGCAGCCTAGAACGACAGGGTAACGGGGAGCTGTTTTTT. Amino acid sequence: CASSLERQGNGELFF.

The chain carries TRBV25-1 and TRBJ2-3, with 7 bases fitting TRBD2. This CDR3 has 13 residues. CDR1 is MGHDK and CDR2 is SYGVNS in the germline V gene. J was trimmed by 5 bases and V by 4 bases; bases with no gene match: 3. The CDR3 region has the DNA TGTGCCAGCAGTGCCCGGGGGGTAGATACGCAGTATTTT. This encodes CASSARGVDTQYF.

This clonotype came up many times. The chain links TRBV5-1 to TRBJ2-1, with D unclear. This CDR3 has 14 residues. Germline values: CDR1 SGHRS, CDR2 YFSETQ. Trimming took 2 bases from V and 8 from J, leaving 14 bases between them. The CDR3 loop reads CASSFWKQNDEQFF. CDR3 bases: TGCGCCAGCAGCTTCTGGAAACAGAACGATGAGCAGTTCTTC.

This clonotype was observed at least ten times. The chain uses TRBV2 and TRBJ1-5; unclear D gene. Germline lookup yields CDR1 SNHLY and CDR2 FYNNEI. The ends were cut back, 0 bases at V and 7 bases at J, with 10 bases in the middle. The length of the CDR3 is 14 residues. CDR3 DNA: TGTGCCAGCAGTGAAGCCCTTGCTTACCAGCCCCAGCATTTT. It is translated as CASSEALAYQPQHF.

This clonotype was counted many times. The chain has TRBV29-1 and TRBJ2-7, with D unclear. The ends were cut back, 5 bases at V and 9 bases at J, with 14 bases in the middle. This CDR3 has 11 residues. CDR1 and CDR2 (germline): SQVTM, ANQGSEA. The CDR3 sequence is CSVYRMERQYF. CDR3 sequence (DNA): TGCAGCGTTTATAGGATGGAGAGGCAGTACTTC.

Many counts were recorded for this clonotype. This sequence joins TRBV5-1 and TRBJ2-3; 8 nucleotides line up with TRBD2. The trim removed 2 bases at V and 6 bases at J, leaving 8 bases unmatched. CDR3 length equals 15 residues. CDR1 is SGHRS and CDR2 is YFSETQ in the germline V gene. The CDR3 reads CASSFSGISYDTQYF. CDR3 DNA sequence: TGCGCCAGCAGCTTTAGCGGGATTTCTTATGATACGCAGTATTTT.

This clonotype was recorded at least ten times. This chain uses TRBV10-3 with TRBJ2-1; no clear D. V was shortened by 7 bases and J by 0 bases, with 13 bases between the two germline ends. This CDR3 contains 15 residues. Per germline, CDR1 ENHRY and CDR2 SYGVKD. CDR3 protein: CAINRVPTSYNEQFF. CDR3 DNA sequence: TGTGCCATCAATCGGGTCCCGACCTCCTACAATGAGCAGTTCTTC.

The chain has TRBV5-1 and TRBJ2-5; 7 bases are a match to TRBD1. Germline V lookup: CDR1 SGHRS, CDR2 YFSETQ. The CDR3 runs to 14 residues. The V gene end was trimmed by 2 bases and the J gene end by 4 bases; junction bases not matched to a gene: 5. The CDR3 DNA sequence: TGCGCCAGCAGCTTACAGACAGGGCCAGAGACCCAGTACTTC. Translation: CASSLQTGPETQYF. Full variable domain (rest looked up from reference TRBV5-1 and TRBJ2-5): KAGVTQTPRYLIKTRGQQVTLSCSPISGHRSVSWYQQTPGQGLQFLFEYFSETQRNKGNFPGRFSGRQFSNSRSEMNVSTLELGDSALYLCASSLQTGPETQYFGPGTRLLVL.

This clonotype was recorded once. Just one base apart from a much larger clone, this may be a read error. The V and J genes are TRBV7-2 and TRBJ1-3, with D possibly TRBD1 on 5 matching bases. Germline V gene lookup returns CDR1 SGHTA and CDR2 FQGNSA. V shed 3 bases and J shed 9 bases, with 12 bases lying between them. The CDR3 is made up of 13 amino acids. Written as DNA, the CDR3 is TGTGCCAGCAGCTTGGGGGGGGGAGTCACCATATATTTT. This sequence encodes CASSLGGGVTIYF.

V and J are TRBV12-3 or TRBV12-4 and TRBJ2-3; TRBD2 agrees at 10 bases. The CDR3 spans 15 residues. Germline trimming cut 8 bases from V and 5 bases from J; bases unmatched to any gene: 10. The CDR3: CASVRSGRAKDTQYF. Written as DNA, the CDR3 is TGTGCCAGCGTAAGGAGCGGGAGGGCCAAAGATACGCAGTATTTT.

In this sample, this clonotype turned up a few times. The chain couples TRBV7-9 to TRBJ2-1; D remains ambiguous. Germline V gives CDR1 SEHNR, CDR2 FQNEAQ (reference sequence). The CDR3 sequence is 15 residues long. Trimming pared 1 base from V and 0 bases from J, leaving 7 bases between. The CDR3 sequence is CASSLVQRSYNEQFF. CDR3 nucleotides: TGTGCCAGCAGCTTAGTACAGCGCTCCTACAATGAGCAGTTCTTC.

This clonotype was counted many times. The CDR3 DNA reads as TGTGCCATCAGTGAGCCCGGACAGGGGATCTGGCAAGAGACCCAGTACTTC. Amino acid sequence: CAISEPGQGIWQETQYF. The chain uses TRBV10-3 and TRBJ2-5; 9 bases match TRBD1. The ends lost 2 bases at V and 2 bases at J; junction bases unmatched: 9. The CDR3 has 17 residues. In germline, CDR1 is ENHRY, CDR2 SYGVKD.

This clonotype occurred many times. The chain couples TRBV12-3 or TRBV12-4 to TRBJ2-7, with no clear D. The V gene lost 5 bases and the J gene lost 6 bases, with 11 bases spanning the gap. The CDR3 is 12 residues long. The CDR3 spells CASSQDPGEQYF. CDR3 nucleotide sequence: TGTGCCAGCAGTCAGGACCCCGGCGAGCAGTACTTC.

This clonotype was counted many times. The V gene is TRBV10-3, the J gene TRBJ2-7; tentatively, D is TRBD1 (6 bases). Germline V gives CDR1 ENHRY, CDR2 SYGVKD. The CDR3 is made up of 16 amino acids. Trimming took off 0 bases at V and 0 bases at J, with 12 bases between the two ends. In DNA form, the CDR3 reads TGTGCCATCAGTGAGTCTTTCGGGACAAGCTCCTACGAGCAGTACTTC. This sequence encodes CAISESFGTSSYEQYF.

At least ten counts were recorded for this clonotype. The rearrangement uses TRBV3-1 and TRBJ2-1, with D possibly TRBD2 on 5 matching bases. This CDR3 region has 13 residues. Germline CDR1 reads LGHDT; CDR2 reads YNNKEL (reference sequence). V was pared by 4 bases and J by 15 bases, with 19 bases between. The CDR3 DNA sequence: TGTGCCAGCAGCCGCGGAGTAGGCACTGAGGGGTTCTTC. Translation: CASSRGVGTEGFF.

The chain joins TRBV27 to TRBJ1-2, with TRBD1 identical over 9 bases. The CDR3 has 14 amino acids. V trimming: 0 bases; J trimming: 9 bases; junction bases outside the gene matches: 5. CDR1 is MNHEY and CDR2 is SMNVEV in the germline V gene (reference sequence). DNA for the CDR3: TGTGCCAGCAGTTTATCGTACACAGGGGGCAGCTACACCTTC. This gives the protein CASSLSYTGGSYTF.

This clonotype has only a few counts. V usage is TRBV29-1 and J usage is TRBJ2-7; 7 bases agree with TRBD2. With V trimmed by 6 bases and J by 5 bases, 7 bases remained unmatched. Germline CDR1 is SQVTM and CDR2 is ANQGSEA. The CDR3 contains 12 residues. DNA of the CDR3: TGCAGCGTCCAATGGGGGGGGAACGAGCAGTACTTC. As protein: CSVQWGGNEQYF.

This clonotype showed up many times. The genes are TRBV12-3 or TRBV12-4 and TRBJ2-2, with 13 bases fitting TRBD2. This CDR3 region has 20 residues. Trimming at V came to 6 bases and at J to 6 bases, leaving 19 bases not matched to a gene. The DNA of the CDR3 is TGTGCCAGCAGCCCTTACAGCGGACTAGCGGGAGCTAGGGGGGCCGGGGAGCTGTTTTTT. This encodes CASSPYSGLAGARGAGELFF.

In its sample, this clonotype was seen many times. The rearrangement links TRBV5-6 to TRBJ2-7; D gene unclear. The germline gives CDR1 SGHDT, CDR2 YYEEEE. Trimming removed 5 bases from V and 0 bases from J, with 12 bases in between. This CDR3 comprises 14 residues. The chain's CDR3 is CASSTIAYSYEQYF. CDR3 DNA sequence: TGTGCCAGCAGTACAATAGCCTACTCCTACGAGCAGTACTTC.

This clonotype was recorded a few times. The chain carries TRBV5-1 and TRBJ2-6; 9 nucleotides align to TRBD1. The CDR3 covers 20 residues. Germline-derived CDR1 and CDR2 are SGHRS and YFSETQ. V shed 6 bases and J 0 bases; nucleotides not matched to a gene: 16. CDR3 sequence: CASTIGDREKLGSGANVLTF. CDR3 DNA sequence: TGCGCCAGCACCATTGGGGACAGGGAAAAGTTGGGCTCTGGGGCCAACGTCCTGACTTTC.